The present TCR beta chain was sequenced within a study of blood T cell repertoires in COVID-19. The CDR3 extends over 17 amino acids. Looked up from germline, CDR1 is MDHEN and CDR2 is SYDVKM. After removal of 2 bases from V and 5 bases from J, the junction contained 12 bases not matched to a gene. This clone has a handful of counts. In the original analysis: Amplification of reference gene primers was used by the study to estimate nucleated cell counts. Profiling relied on immunoSEQ multiplex PCR, and the TCRdb table lists in-frame clones only, not all of them. V and J calls and clone size are those listed in that table; D and trimming were worked out from the DNA. In the table there are 260,000 or so clones, around 82% of which are singletons.

The gene calls are TRBV28 and TRBJ2-5, with 9 bases that match TRBD2. This receptor was identified in a woman in her thirties or forties who had been exposed to COVID-19. Source material: PBMCs or T cells enriched from blood (not recorded which). Written as DNA, the CDR3 is TGTGCCAGCAGTTTAAATCCTGGCGGGGGGGCCTTGGAGACCCAGTACTTC. It yields the protein CASSLNPGGGALETQYF. Combining the CDR3 with reference TRBV28 and TRBJ2-5 gives the whole variable domain DVKVTQSSRYLVKRTGEKVFLECVQDMDHENMFWYRQDPGLGLRLIYFSYDVKMKEKGDIPEGYSVSREKKERFSLILESASTNQTSMYLCASSLNPGGGALETQYFGPGTRLLVL.